The present T cell receptor (beta chain) was sequenced within a study of blood T cell repertoires in COVID-19. Across the study: Acute-phase and convalescent COVID-19 samples originated in the United States, Italy and Spain. From T cells, B-cell-depleted T cells, or PBMCs came the material, which was cDNA or gDNA.

In the original processing: Amplification from reference gene primers served as the basis for estimated nucleated cell counts. Generated by immunoSEQ multiplex PCR, the TCRdb table keeps only in-frame clones and is missing some. V and J calls and clone size are copied from that table; D and trimming were computed from the DNA. The profile shows tens of thousands of clones, around 85% of them singletons. The CDR3 has 15 residues. The ends were cut back, 2 bases at V and 0 bases at J, with 7 bases in the middle. Germline values: CDR1 LNHDA, CDR2 SQIVND (reference sequence). The sequenced sample was peripheral blood. The clonotype was recovered from a man at least 80 years old with active or convalescent COVID-19. The chain is built from TRBV19 and TRBJ2-2, with unresolved D. The CDR3 DNA reads TGTGCCAGTAGTATAATCATCACGAACACCGGGGAGCTGTTTTTT. Amino acids: CASSIIITNTGELFF.